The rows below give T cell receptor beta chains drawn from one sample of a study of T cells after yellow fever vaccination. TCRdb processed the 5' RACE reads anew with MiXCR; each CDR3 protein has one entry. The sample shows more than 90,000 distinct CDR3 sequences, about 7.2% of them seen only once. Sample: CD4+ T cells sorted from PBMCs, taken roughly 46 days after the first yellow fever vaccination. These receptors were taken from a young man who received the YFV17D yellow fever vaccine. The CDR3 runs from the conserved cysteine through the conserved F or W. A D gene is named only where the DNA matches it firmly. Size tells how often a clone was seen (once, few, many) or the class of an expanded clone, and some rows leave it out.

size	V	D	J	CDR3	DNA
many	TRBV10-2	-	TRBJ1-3	CASRPPVGDGNTIYF	TGCGCCAGCCGACCCCCTGTGGGGGATGGAAACACCATATATTTT
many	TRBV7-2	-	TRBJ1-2	CASSLVAGGQVLGYTF	TGTGCCAGCAGCTTAGTGGCTGGGGGGCAAGTACTCGGCTACACCTTC
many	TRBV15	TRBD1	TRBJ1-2	CATSRQGYGYTF	TGTGCCACCAGCCGACAGGGTTATGGCTACACCTTC
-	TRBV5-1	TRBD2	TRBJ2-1	CASSPRLAEKNEQFF	TGCGCCAGCAGCCCCAGACTAGCGGAGAAGAATGAGCAGTTCTTC
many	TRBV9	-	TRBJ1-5	CASSVGPIPNQPQHF	TGTGCCAGCAGCGTAGGACCGATCCCCAATCAGCCCCAGCATTTT
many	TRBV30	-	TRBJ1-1	CAWSVQAGAEAFF	TGTGCCTGGAGTGTACAGGCGGGCGCTGAAGCTTTCTTT
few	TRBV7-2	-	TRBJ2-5	CASSLAPGGETQYF	TGTGCCAGCAGCTTAGCCCCGGGCGGGGAGACCCAGTACTTC
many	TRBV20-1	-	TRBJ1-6	CSANFGPNSPLHF	TGCAGTGCTAACTTCGGGCCCAATTCACCCCTCCACTTT
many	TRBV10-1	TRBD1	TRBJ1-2	CASSEATQGAYGYTF	TGCGCCAGCAGTGAGGCTACACAGGGGGCCTATGGCTACACCTTC
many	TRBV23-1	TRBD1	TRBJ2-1	CASSGDRLNNEQFF	TGCGCCAGCAGCGGGGACAGGCTCAACAATGAGCAGTTCTTC
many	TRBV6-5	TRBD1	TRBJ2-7	CASSRPGQGSYEQYF	TGTGCCAGCAGCCGGCCGGGACAGGGCTCCTACGAGCAGTACTTC
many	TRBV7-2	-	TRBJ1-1	CASSLEVRLSEAFF	TGTGCCAGCAGCTTAGAAGTGAGGCTCTCTGAAGCTTTCTTT
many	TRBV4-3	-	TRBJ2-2	CASSQDGGRAGELFF	TGCGCCAGCAGCCAAGACGGGGGCAGGGCCGGGGAGCTGTTTTTT
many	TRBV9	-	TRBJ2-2	CASSGLAGRGTGELFF	TGTGCCAGCAGCGGGCTCGCCGGGAGAGGGACCGGGGAGCTGTTTTTT
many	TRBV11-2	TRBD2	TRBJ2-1	CASSLSRGSHNEQFF	TGTGCCAGCAGCTTGTCGCGGGGGAGCCACAATGAGCAGTTCTTC
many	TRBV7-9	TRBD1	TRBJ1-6	CASSLDAGTGGSPLHF	TGTGCCAGCAGCTTGGACGCCGGGACAGGGGGTTCACCCCTCCACTTT
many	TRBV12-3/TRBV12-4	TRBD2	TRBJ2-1	CASSPGGSSSYNEQFF	TGTGCCAGCAGTCCGGGGGGATCCAGCTCCTACAATGAGCAGTTCTTC
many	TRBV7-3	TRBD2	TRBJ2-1	CASSPSGGSSSYNEQFF	TGTGCCAGCAGCCCAAGCGGGGGATCAAGCTCCTACAATGAGCAGTTCTTC
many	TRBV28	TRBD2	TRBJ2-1	CFTSGGANEQFF	TGTTTCACTAGCGGGGGGGCGAATGAGCAGTTCTTC
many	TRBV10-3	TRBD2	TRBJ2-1	CAISEQAGGSNEQFF	TGTGCCATCAGTGAGCAAGCGGGGGGCAGCAATGAGCAGTTCTTC
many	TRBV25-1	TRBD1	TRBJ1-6	CASSLTGANSPLHF	TGTGCCAGCAGTTTAACAGGGGCTAATTCACCCCTCCACTTT
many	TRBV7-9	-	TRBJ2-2	CASSLEASLPGELFF	TGTGCCAGCAGCTTAGAAGCTAGTCTTCCCGGGGAGCTGTTTTTT
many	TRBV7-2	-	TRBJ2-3	CASSLIFGGAPDTQYF	TGTGCCAGCAGCTTAATTTTTGGGGGGGCCCCAGATACGCAGTATTTT
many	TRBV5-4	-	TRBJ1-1	CASSLVGYGNTEAFF	TGTGCCAGCAGCTTGGTGGGATATGGGAACACTGAAGCTTTCTTT
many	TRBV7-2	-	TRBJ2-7	CASSFERGFTMQYF	TGTGCCAGCAGCTTCGAGAGGGGATTTACGATGCAGTACTTC
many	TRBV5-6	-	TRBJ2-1	CASSLKLYNEQFF	TGTGCCAGCAGCTTGAAGCTATACAATGAGCAGTTCTTC
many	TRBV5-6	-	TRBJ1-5	CASSPADSLQPQHF	TGTGCCAGCAGCCCGGCGGACAGCCTTCAGCCCCAGCATTTT
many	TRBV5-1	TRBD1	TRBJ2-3	CASSLALGQGVGDTQYF	TGCGCCAGCAGCTTGGCCCTTGGGCAGGGGGTCGGAGATACGCAGTATTTT
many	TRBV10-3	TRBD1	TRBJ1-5	CAISESGTDQPQHF	TGTGCCATCAGTGAATCCGGGACAGATCAGCCCCAGCATTTT
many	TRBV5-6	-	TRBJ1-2	CASSPGDGNYGYTF	TGTGCCAGCAGCCCAGGGGACGGGAACTATGGCTACACCTTC
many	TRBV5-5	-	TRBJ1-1	CASNKYGGGLRTEAFF	TGTGCCAGCAACAAATACGGGGGGGGCTTACGCACTGAAGCTTTCTTT
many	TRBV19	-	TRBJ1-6	CASSMGTDVDPLHF	TGTGCCAGTAGTATGGGGACGGATGTCGACCCCCTCCACTTT
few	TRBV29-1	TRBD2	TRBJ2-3	CSVDVAGVDTQYF	TGCAGCGTTGACGTAGCGGGGGTGGATACGCAGTATTTT
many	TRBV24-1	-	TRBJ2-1	CATSDSRGPGNEQFF	TGTGCCACCAGTGACTCCCGGGGCCCCGGCAATGAGCAGTTCTTC
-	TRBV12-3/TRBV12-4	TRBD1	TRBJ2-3	CASSSVRGTVTQYF	TGTGCCAGCAGTTCCGTGAGGGGGACAGTTACGCAGTATTTT
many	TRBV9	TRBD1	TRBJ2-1	CASSVTGGSSYNEQFF	TGTGCCAGCAGCGTGACAGGGGGTAGCTCCTACAATGAGCAGTTCTTC
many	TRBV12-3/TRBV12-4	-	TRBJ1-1	CASSFTGDTEAFF	TGTGCCAGCAGTTTTACCGGGGACACTGAAGCTTTCTTT
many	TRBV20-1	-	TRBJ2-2	CSAPPGGSNTGELFF	TGCAGTGCCCCCCCCGGGGGCTCGAACACCGGGGAGCTGTTTTTT
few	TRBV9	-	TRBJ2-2	CASSVDPNTGELFF	TGTGCCAGCAGCGTAGACCCGAACACCGGGGAGCTGTTTTTT
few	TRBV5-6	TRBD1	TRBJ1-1	CASRGGLEGTEAFF	TGTGCCAGCAGAGGGGGCTTAGAAGGCACTGAAGCTTTCTTT
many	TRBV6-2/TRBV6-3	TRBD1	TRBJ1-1	CASSSPGQGLTEAFF	TGTGCCAGCAGTTCACCGGGACAGGGGCTGACTGAAGCTTTCTTT
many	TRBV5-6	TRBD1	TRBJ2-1	CASSLAGQEGNEQFF	TGTGCCAGCAGCTTAGCCGGACAGGAAGGCAATGAGCAGTTCTTC
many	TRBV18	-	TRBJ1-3	CASSPRDTASGNTIYF	TGTGCCAGCTCACCGAGGGACACAGCCTCTGGAAACACCATATATTTT
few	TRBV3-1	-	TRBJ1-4	CASSQEDSSRRNEKLFF	TGTGCCAGCAGCCAAGAGGATTCCAGTAGGAGAAATGAAAAACTGTTTTTT
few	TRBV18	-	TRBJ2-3	CASSPNAGTDTQYF	TGTGCCAGCTCACCAAACGCGGGGACAGATACGCAGTATTTT
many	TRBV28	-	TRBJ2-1	CASTTGGSYNEQFF	TGTGCCAGTACTACCGGGGGATCCTACAATGAGCAGTTCTTC
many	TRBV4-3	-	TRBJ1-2	CASSQDRGSYGYTF	TGCGCCAGCAGCCAAGATAGGGGAAGCTATGGCTACACCTTC
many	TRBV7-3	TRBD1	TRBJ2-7	CASSPGQGSKQYF	TGTGCCAGCAGCCCTGGACAGGGGAGTAAGCAGTACTTC
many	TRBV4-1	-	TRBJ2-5	CASSQGSGGRETQYF	TGCGCCAGCAGCCAAGGTTCGGGGGGCCGAGAGACCCAGTACTTC
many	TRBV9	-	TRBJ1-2	CASSANYGYTF	TGTGCCAGCAGCGCTAACTATGGCTACACCTTC
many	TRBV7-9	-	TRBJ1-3	CASSFTGTGNTIYF	TGTGCCAGCAGCTTCACAGGGACTGGAAACACCATATATTTT
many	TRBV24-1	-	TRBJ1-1	CATVGAGNTEAFF	TGTGCCACCGTCGGGGCAGGGAACACTGAAGCTTTCTTT
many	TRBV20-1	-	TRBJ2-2	CSAPMDGPSGELFF	TGCAGTGCTCCGATGGACGGTCCGTCCGGGGAGCTGTTTTTT
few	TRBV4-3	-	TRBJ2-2	CASSQHGAGELFF	TGCGCCAGCAGTCAACACGGGGCCGGGGAGCTGTTTTTT
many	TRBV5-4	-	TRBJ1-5	CASSSDPSQGQPQHF	TGTGCCAGCAGCTCGGACCCTTCTCAGGGTCAGCCCCAGCATTTT
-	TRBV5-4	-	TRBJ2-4	CTSSLDENIQYF	TGTACCAGCAGCTTGGATGAAAACATTCAGTACTTC
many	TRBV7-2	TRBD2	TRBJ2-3	CASSSGLFTDTQYF	TGTGCCAGCAGCTCGGGACTATTCACAGATACGCAGTATTTT
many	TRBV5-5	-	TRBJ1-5	CASSRQIFSNQPQHF	TGTGCCAGCTCCCGACAGATCTTTAGCAATCAGCCCCAGCATTTT
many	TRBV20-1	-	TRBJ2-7	CSAQSGRGGATYEQYF	TGCAGTGCCCAATCCGGACGAGGCGGGGCGACCTACGAGCAGTACTTC
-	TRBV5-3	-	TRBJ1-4	CAMSLGLENEKLFF	TGTGCCATGAGCCTCGGGCTCGAGAATGAAAAACTGTTTTTT